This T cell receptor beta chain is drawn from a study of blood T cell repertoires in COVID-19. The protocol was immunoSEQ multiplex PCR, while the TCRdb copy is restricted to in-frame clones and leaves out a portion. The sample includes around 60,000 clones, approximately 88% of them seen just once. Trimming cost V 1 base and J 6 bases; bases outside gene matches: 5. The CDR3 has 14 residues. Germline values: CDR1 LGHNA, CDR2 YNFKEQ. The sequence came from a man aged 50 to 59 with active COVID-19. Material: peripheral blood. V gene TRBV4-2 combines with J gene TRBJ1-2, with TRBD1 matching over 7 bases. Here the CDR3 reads CASSQGRGAHGYTF. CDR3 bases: TGTGCCAGCAGCCAAGGCAGGGGGGCACATGGCTACACCTTC.